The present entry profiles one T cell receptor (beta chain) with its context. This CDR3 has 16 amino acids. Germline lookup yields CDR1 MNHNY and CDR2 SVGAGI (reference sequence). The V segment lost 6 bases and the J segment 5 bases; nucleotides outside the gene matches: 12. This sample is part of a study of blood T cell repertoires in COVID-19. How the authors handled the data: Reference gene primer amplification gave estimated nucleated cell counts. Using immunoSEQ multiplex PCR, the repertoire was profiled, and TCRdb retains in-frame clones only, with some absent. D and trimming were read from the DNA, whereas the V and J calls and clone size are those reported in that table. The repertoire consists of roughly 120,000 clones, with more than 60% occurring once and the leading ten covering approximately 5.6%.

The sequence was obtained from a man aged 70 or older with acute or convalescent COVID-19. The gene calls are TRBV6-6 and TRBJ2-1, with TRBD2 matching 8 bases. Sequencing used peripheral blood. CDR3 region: CASRPKISGSNNEQFF. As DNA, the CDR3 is TGTGCCAGCAGACCAAAAATCAGCGGGAGCAACAATGAGCAGTTCTTC.